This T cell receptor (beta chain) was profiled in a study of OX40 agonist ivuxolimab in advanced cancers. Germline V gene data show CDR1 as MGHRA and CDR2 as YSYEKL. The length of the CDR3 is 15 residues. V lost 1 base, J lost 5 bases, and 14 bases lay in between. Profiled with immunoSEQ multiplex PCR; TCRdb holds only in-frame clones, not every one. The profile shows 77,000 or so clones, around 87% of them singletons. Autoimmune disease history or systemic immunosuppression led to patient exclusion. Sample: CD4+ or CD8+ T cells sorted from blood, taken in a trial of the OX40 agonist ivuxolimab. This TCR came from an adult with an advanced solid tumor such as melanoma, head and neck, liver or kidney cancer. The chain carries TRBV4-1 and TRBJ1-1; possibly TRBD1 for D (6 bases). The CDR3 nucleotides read TGCGCCAGCAGCCAAGGGAGGACAGATACTACTGAAGCTTTCTTT. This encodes CASSQGRTDTTEAFF.